This T cell receptor (beta chain) comes out of a study of blood T cell repertoires in COVID-19. Across the whole study: PBMCs, B-cell-depleted T cells, or T cells provided the cDNA or gDNA that made up the material.

Assay used: immunoSEQ multiplex PCR; TCRdb lists only in-frame clones, some missing. The sample yields a few hundred thousand clones, about 80% seen once. The V gene lost 3 bases and the J gene lost 7 bases, with 17 bases spanning the gap. Germline V lookup: CDR1 SGHRS, CDR2 YFSETQ. CDR3 length: 15 amino acids. The chain couples TRBV5-1 to TRBJ2-1, with D unresolved. The origin of this receptor is a man under 40 with acute COVID-19. The sample was PBMCs or T cells enriched from blood (not recorded which). This CDR3 reads CASSSSPNRVNEQFF. The CDR3 bases are TGCGCCAGCAGCTCGAGTCCGAATCGGGTTAATGAGCAGTTCTTC.